A selection of T cell receptor beta chains follows, all from one sample in a study of shared clonotypes between healthy human individuals. Libraries were prepared by immunoSEQ multiplex PCR; TCRdb keeps only in-frame clonotypes and omits some of them. This sample has about 180,000 clones, with approximately 92% found just once. The specimen was naive CD4+ T cells sorted from blood. The source of these receptors is a woman aged 25 to 39 in good health. Each CDR3 is given with its conserved first and last residue. The order of the fields is D gene, V gene, clone size, J gene, CDR3 protein, CDR3 DNA. The D gene is left open where the match is weak. Where a row states a size, it is once, few, many or the class of an expanded clone; other rows omit it.

D: -; V: TRBV29-1; size: -; J: TRBJ1-2; CDR3: CSVTPVLGLGGYTF; DNA: TGCAGCGTTACTCCCGTACTGGGGCTAGGGGGCTACACCTTC
D: -; V: TRBV7-9; size: -; J: TRBJ2-5; CDR3: CASSLASGHGQETQYF; DNA: TGTGCCAGCAGCTTAGCTAGCGGACACGGCCAAGAGACCCAGTACTTC
D: -; V: TRBV19; size: -; J: TRBJ2-7; CDR3: CASSSRLDEQYF; DNA: TGTGCCAGTAGTTCGCGGTTGGACGAGCAGTACTTC
D: TRBD2; V: TRBV18; size: -; J: TRBJ2-7; CDR3: CASSPPGLAGGDNEQYF; DNA: TGTGCCAGCTCACCACCGGGACTAGCGGGTGGAGATAACGAGCAGTACTTC
D: -; V: TRBV7-8; size: -; J: TRBJ1-2; CDR3: CASSLEELGSLLGYTF; DNA: TGTGCCAGCAGCTTGGAGGAGTTGGGGTCTCTCTTGGGCTACACCTTC
D: -; V: TRBV11-3; size: -; J: TRBJ2-7; CDR3: CASSLEEGGEQYF; DNA: TGTGCCAGCAGCTTAGAGGAGGGTGGCGAGCAGTACTTC
D: -; V: TRBV19; size: -; J: TRBJ2-1; CDR3: CASSIVGGVYNEQFF; DNA: TGTGCCAGTAGTATAGTTGGCGGGGTCTACAATGAGCAGTTCTTC
D: -; V: TRBV11-2; size: -; J: TRBJ2-7; CDR3: CASSLGPTGYEQYF; DNA: TGTGCCAGCAGCTTAGGCCCGACGGGCTACGAGCAGTACTTC
D: -; V: TRBV6-4; size: once; J: TRBJ1-1; CDR3: CASFGTEMNTEAFF; DNA: TGTGCCAGCTTTGGGACGGAAATGAACACTGAAGCTTTCTTT
D: TRBD1; V: TRBV5-6; size: once; J: TRBJ1-3; CDR3: CASSFPGTGGNTIYF; DNA: TGTGCCAGCAGCTTCCCCGGGACAGGTGGAAACACCATATATTTT
D: TRBD2; V: TRBV5-1; size: once; J: TRBJ2-6; CDR3: CASSFPGPGLAGADGANVLTF; DNA: TGCGCCAGCAGCTTCCCCGGACCGGGACTAGCGGGAGCCGATGGGGCCAACGTCCTGACTTTC
D: -; V: TRBV12-5; size: -; J: TRBJ2-1; CDR3: CASGRDSSLYNEQFF; DNA: TGTGCTAGTGGCCGGGACTCTTCCCTCTACAATGAGCAGTTCTTC
D: TRBD2; V: TRBV5-1; size: -; J: TRBJ2-2; CDR3: CASSLANSGSAGELFF; DNA: TGCGCCAGCAGCTTGGCCAATAGCGGGAGCGCCGGGGAGCTGTTTTTT
D: TRBD1; V: TRBV5-1; size: once; J: TRBJ1-4; CDR3: CASSSQGANEKLFF; DNA: TGCGCCAGCAGCTCACAGGGGGCAAATGAAAAACTGTTTTTT
D: -; V: TRBV7-9; size: -; J: TRBJ2-7; CDR3: CASSSDQSYEQYF; DNA: TGTGCCAGCAGCTCGGACCAATCCTACGAGCAGTACTTC
D: -; V: TRBV18; size: -; J: TRBJ2-7; CDR3: CASSPTGLGRSYEQYF; DNA: TGTGCCAGCTCACCGACGGGCCTAGGCAGAAGCTACGAGCAGTACTTC
D: -; V: TRBV11-3; size: -; J: TRBJ1-2; CDR3: CASSYARTEDGYTF; DNA: TGTGCCAGCAGCTACGCCAGGACAGAAGATGGCTACACCTTC
D: -; V: TRBV6-1; size: -; J: TRBJ2-5; CDR3: CASTRRYQETQYF; DNA: TGTGCCAGCACAAGGCGGTACCAAGAGACCCAGTACTTC
D: TRBD1; V: TRBV28; size: -; J: TRBJ2-7; CDR3: CASSSYRDSGSYEQYF; DNA: TGTGCCAGCAGTTCGTACCGGGACAGCGGCTCCTACGAGCAGTACTTC
D: TRBD2; V: TRBV7-9; size: -; J: TRBJ2-7; CDR3: CASSPRITTGGSRMYEQYF; DNA: TGTGCCAGCAGCCCCCGGATAACCACGGGGGGATCGCGCATGTACGAGCAGTACTTC
D: -; V: TRBV7-2; size: -; J: TRBJ1-4; CDR3: CASSLRQATNEKLFF; DNA: TGTGCCAGCAGCCTCCGACAGGCAACTAATGAAAAACTGTTTTTT
D: -; V: TRBV7-9; size: -; J: TRBJ1-4; CDR3: CASSLQGFVSEKLFF; DNA: TGTGCCAGCAGCTTACAGGGTTTCGTGAGCGAAAAACTGTTTTTT
D: -; V: TRBV27; size: -; J: TRBJ2-5; CDR3: CASSSGLRGGQETQYF; DNA: TGTGCCAGCAGTTCAGGGCTCAGGGGGGGACAAGAGACCCAGTACTTC
D: -; V: TRBV27; size: -; J: TRBJ2-7; CDR3: CASSLKGSGSYEQYF; DNA: TGTGCCAGCAGTTTAAAGGGGTCGGGCTCCTACGAGCAGTACTTC
D: -; V: TRBV25-1; size: -; J: TRBJ2-6; CDR3: CASAGSGANVLTF; DNA: TGTGCCAGCGCGGGCTCTGGGGCCAACGTCCTGACTTTC
D: -; V: TRBV28; size: -; J: TRBJ2-7; CDR3: CASTESGNYEQYF; DNA: TGTGCCAGCACAGAGTCGGGGAACTACGAGCAGTACTTC
D: -; V: TRBV30; size: once; J: TRBJ1-1; CDR3: CAWSVLASRGGSTEAFF; DNA: TGTGCCTGGAGTGTACTCGCCTCCAGAGGGGGGAGCACTGAAGCTTTCTTT
D: TRBD2; V: TRBV19; size: -; J: TRBJ2-7; CDR3: CASSITLGGAGGREQYF; DNA: TGTGCCAGTAGTATAACCCTCGGAGGAGCGGGAGGCCGTGAGCAGTACTTC
D: -; V: TRBV2; size: -; J: TRBJ1-1; CDR3: CASSSGQNTEAFF; DNA: TGTGCCAGCAGTTCGGGACAGAACACTGAAGCTTTCTTT
D: -; V: TRBV28; size: -; J: TRBJ1-5; CDR3: CASSFWRGERNQPQHF; DNA: TGTGCCAGCAGTTTTTGGAGGGGGGAGCGCAATCAGCCCCAGCATTTT
D: -; V: TRBV29-1; size: -; J: TRBJ1-3; CDR3: CSVASPGNTIYF; DNA: TGCAGCGTTGCCTCCCCTGGAAACACCATATATTTT
D: TRBD2; V: TRBV19; size: -; J: TRBJ2-7; CDR3: CATRRAGGLEQYF; DNA: TGTGCCACCCGTCGGGCGGGAGGACTAGAGCAGTACTTC